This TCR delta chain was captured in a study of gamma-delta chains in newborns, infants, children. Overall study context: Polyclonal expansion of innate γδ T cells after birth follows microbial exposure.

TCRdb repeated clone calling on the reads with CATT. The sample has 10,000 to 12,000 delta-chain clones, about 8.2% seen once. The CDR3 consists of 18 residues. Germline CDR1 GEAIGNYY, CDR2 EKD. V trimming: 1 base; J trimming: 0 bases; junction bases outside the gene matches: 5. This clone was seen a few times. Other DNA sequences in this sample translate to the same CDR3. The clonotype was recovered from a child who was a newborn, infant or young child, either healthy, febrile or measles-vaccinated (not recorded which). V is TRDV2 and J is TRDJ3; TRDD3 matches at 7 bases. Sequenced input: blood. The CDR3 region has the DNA TGTGCCTGTGACACTGGGGGAGGTCTCTCCTGGGACACCCGACAGATGTTTTTC. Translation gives CACDTGGGLSWDTRQMFF.